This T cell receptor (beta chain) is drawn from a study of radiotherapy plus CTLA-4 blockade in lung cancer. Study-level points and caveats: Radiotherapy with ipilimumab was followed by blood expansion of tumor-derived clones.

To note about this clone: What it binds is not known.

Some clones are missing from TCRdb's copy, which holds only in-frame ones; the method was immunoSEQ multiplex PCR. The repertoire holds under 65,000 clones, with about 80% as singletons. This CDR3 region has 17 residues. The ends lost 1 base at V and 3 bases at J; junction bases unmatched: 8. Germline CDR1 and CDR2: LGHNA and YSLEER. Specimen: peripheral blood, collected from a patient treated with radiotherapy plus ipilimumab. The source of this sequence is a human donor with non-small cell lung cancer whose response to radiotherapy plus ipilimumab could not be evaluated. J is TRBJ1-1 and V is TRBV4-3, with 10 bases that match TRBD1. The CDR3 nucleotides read TGCGCCAGCAGCCAAGGCCGGACAGGGGGTAAGGACACTGAAGCTTTCTTT. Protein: CASSQGRTGGKDTEAFF.